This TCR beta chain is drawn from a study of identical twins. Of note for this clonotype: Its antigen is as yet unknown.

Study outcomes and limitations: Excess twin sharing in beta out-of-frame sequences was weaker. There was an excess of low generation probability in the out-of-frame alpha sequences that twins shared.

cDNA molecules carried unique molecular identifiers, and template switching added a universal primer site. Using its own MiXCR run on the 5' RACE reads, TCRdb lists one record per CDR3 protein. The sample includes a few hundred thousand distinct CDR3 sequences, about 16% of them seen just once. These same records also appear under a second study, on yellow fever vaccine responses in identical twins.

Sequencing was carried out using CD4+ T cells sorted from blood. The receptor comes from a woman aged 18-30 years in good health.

CDR3 bases: TGTGCCATTCGAGGCGTAACTAGCACAGATACGCAGTATTTT. Amino acids: CAIRGVTSTDTQYF. V and J are TRBV2 and TRBJ2-3; D unresolved. CDR3 length equals 14 residues. V shed 10 bases and J shed 0 bases, with 14 bases lying between them. Per the germline V gene, CDR1 is SNHLY and CDR2 is FYNNEI.